This TCR beta chain was documented in a study of patients and donors after allogeneic stem cell transplantation (dated by TCRdb to 2018 to 2020). CDR1 and CDR2 were assigned from the germline V gene as LGHNA and YSLEER. The CDR3 sequence holds 13 residues, the cysteine and phenylalanine included. The entry retains the CDR3 DNA only, 39 bases that are in frame from base 1. The germline V end is reduced by 0 bases and the J end by 11 bases; junction bases left unmatched: 2. Comments on this clonotype: What this receptor recognizes is not known. Base qualities are missing; no much larger clone stands one base away.

Receptor libraries were prepared by RT-PCR. Instrument used: NextSeq 550. Through fastp at Q25 and MiXCR, TCRdb rebuilt clones from the public reads, retaining in-frame beta chains. Every CDR3 protein is listed once, alongside the most common genes and DNA of its rows. This sample lists some 92,000 distinct CDR3 sequences; around 48% were detected once. Of the sample, approximately 66% is held by the ten largest clones. The receptor was derived from a human donor who was either an allogeneic HSCT recipient or a stem cell or donor lymphocyte infusion donor (not recorded which). It is not recorded whose cells these are; they may come from a transplant donor. This sequence uses TRBV4-3 and TRBJ1-4; a stretch of 8 junction bases matches TRBD1. What was sequenced was blood, either unsorted or a sorted T cell fraction (not recorded which). CDR3 loop: CASSQDQGAKLFF. The bases are TGCGCCAGCAGCCAAGATCAGGGGGCGAAACTGTTTTTT.